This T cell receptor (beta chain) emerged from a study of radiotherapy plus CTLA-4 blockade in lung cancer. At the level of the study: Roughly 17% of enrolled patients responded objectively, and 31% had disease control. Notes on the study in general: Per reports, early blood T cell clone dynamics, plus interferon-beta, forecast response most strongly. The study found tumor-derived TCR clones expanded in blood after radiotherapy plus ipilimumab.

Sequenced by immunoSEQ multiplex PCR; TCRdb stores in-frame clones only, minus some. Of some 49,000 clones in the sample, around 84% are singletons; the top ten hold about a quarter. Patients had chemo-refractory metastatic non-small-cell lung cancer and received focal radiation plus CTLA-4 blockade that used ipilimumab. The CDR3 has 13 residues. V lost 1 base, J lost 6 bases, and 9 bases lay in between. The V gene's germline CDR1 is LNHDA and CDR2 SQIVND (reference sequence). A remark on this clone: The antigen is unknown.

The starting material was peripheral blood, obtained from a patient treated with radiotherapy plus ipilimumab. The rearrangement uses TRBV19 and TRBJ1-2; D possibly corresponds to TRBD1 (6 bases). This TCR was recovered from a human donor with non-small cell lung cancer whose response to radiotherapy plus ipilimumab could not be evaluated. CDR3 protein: CASSIGQGHGYTF. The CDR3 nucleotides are TGTGCCAGTAGTATAGGCCAGGGGCATGGCTACACCTTC.